The entry that follows covers one TCR beta chain sequence. Its specificity is unknown. Additional DNA sequences in this sample encode the identical CDR3. The sample is drawn from a study of lymphopenia after photon versus proton radiotherapy. The repertoire was sequenced with immunoSEQ multiplex PCR; TCRdb's copy has only in-frame clones and lacks some. The table records 15,000 to 20,000 clones, approximately 84% of them present only once. V lost 5 bases and J lost 8; bases outside the gene matches: 11. CDR3 length equals 14 residues. The V gene's germline CDR1 is SGHTA and CDR2 FQGNSA. Study observations and caveats: A bigger post-nadir fall in TCR diversity correlated inversely with survival time in deceased patients. After lymphocyte nadir, photon-treated repertoires showed oligoclonal expansion, especially CD8+ Temra. Survival link was tested only in deceased patients; proton benefit remains a possibility.

This TCR derives from a woman between 45 and 60 years old with pancreatic cancer. This specimen was peripheral blood, taken from a patient treated with photon-based radiotherapy. The gene calls are TRBV7-2 and TRBJ1-2, with 7 nucleotides matching TRBD1. CDR3: CASSPRSTGDGYTF. CDR3 DNA: TGTGCCAGCAGCCCTAGGTCTACAGGGGACGGCTACACCTTC.